The source of this T cell receptor beta chain is a study of shared clonotypes between healthy human individuals (dated by TCRdb to 2018 to 2021). In terms of the full investigation: A few men and a couple of women, aged 18 to 49 years, made up the cohort. Per donor, three plates each were used for CD4 naive and CD4 memory, two for CD8 naive, and one for CD8 memory. The study deeply sequenced blood TCR repertoires of about 5 healthy adults to estimate repertoire size and the extent of clonotype sharing between individuals. To increase sequencing depth and limit assay-specific biases, TCR repertoire library preparation and sequencing were carried out by different laboratories using diverse techniques. Between about 0.8 and 9 billion PBMCs per donor were obtained by leukapheresis. What the research found in general, with its limitations: Sampling was restricted to blood, and TCR repertoires in tissue are likely to differ from TCR repertoires in blood. The genetic and exposure-history diversity represented was limited by the small number of donors. Incomplete sequencing was indicated by rarefaction of sorted-subset datasets, despite the large sequencing depth. About 5% of naive CD4, 3.5% of naive CD8, roughly 2.4% of memory CD4, and around 0.42% of memory CD8 clonotypes were shared across a handful of donors. Pairwise subsampling led to the expectation that sequencing depth would affect the degree of clonotype sharing among donors. Naive subsets generally had larger estimated clonotype richness than memory subsets did. Compared with non-shared clonotypes, clonotypes shared by all four sorted-subset donors had higher generation probabilities.

The CDR3 numbers 14 residues from cysteine through phenylalanine. Of the read, only the CDR3 DNA is kept; its 42 bases are in frame from base 1. V and J are truncated by 3 bases and 0 bases respectively, leaving an intervening sequence of 8 bases. CDR1 and CDR2, looked up from the germline V gene, are KGHSH and LQKENI. Healthy HIV-negative adults with no recently reported acute infections or vaccinations were included as donors. Only Caucasian adults living in Nashville, Tennessee, USA were represented among the donors. CD4+ T cells were enriched by magnetic negative selection, after which naive cells were positively selected on CD45RA and the negative fraction was taken as the memory subset. Blood was collected by leukapheresis, and PBMCs were isolated by Ficoll-Histopaque density gradient centrifugation and then cryopreserved in liquid nitrogen vapor phase. Analytical flow cytometry was used to check the purity and quantity of every magnetically sorted T cell population. From each sorted fraction, genomic DNA was isolated and quantified by UV absorbance on a Nanodrop 2000c.

As regards this clone: Which antigen it targets is not known. Nothing much larger sits one base from this clone, and base qualities are not available.

Using the deep immunoSEQ assay, multiplex PCR amplified TCR CDR3 regions from genomic DNA. For each cell subset, the extracted genomic DNA was distributed evenly across all wells of several immunoSEQ 96-well plates, and each plate served as one replicate. For sorted subsets, each replicate PCR was loaded with approximately 0.2 ug genomic DNA, equivalent to 30,000 to 35,000 T cell genomes. Purified libraries were measured with a Qubit 3.0 fluorometer, size-checked on a Bioanalyzer 2100, and measured again with the KAPA Library Quantification kit. Every immunoSEQ 96-well plate was sequenced on a separate single-read 150-cycle Illumina NextSeq 550 flow cell. For the original study's pipeline: Because the immunoSEQ output held only junctional sequences and lacked quality scores, the filtering could not match the filtering applied to full-length reads. To assign V/J genes and CDR3, sequences were annotated using PyIR, a Python wrapper for IgBLAST v1.9, with IMGT germline references. Any read was removed if the V/J assignment was weak (E-value above 1e-6), the CDR3 was missing, or the read contained stop codons, out-of-frame junctions, or ambiguous translated residues. V3J clonotypes were defined as sequences sharing an identical inferred V gene, J gene, and CDR3 amino acid sequence. Percentage overlap between repertoires was computed as shared unique clonotypes divided by the size of the smaller repertoire. RTK rarefaction, the Chao1 estimator, and Recon v2.1 estimates of unobserved clonotypes were used to assess repertoire richness. For all TCRbeta clonotypes obtained by the gDNA method from a handful of donors, generation probabilities were computed with OLGA. TCRdb provides this immuneACCESS table in a form limited to in-frame rearrangements. Some clones are lacking; in checked studies, under half of them reflect an unresolved V gene, and why the rest are absent is not known. From that table come the V and J calls and clone size; the DNA was used to work out D and trimming. The table for this sample lists about 2 million clones; 85% to 95% of them were counted only once. The ten largest clones take up 0.13% of the sample.

This TCR derives from a man between 18 and 29 years old in good health. In this chain, TRBV18 is recombined with TRBJ1-1; the D segment cannot be called with confidence. The sequenced material came from naive CD4+ T cells sorted from blood. The cell subset or site label on this specimen signifies: CD45RA+ positively selected. The CDR3 reads as follows: CASSPSGMNTEAFF. The nucleotides are TGTGCCAGCTCACCCAGCGGCATGAACACTGAAGCTTTCTTT. The reference TRBV18 and TRBJ1-1 proteins fill in what lies around the CDR3, so the full variable domain reads NAGVMQNPRHLVRRRGQEARLRCSPMKGHSHVYWYRQLPEEGLKFMVYLQKENIIDESGMPKERFSAEFPKEGPSILRIQQVVRGDSAAYFCASSPSGMNTEAFFGQGTRLTVV.